Following are 4 T cell receptor beta chains from one sample sequenced in a study of radiotherapy plus CTLA-4 blockade in lung cancer (dated 2018 in TCRdb). The library was built by means of the immunoSEQ multiplex PCR assay. TCRdb took over this immuneACCESS table, retaining in-frame rearrangements with V and J assigned. Such tables are incomplete; in checked studies, under half of the missing clones stem from an unresolved V gene, and the remainder is unexplained. This sample holds more than 40,000 clones; roughly 64% were observed only once. The top ten clonotypes cover around 25% of the sample. The sample in question was peripheral blood, obtained from a patient treated with radiotherapy plus ipilimumab. These receptors were taken from a human donor with non-small cell lung cancer who had a partial response to radiotherapy plus ipilimumab.

Comments on this clone: A far larger clone lies a single base away; this is likely a read error. V and J are TRBV5-6 and TRBJ1-1; maybe TRBD1 (6 bases). Germline V gene lookup returns CDR1 SGHDT and CDR2 YYEEEE. The CDR3 is made up of 16 amino acids. V was pared by 0 bases and J by 6 bases, with 18 bases between. CDR3 DNA: TGTGCCAGCAGCTTGGCCAGCGACAGGTCTCAGTCTGAAGCTTTCTTT. Translating it yields CASSLASDRSQSEAFF.

This chain joins TRBV27 and TRBJ2-7; 8 positions agree with TRBD2. Per the germline V gene, CDR1 is MNHEY and CDR2 is SMNVEV (reference sequence). This CDR3 spans 16 amino acids. V lost 6 bases to trimming and J lost 4 bases; unmatched junction nucleotides: 14. Here the CDR3 DNA reads TGTGCCAGCAGCCCGGATTTGGGGACTAGGACGTACGAGCAGTACTTC. Translated, it gives CASSPDLGTRTYEQYF.

This clone came up once. This sequence joins TRBV6-1 and TRBJ1-5; TRBD1 is a possible D gene (5 bases). Germline V CDR1 and CDR2: MNHNS, SASEGT. This CDR3 has 14 residues. V lost 6 bases and J 2 bases, leaving 11 bases between the germline ends. The CDR3 is CASRGQGGNQPQHF. Here the CDR3 DNA reads TGTGCCAGCAGGGGTCAGGGTGGCAATCAGCCCCAGCATTTT.

The genes are TRBV6-1 and TRBJ1-1; TRBD1 matches at 9 bases. Germline values: CDR1 MNHNS, CDR2 SASEGT. V shed 6 bases and J 7 bases; nucleotides not matched to a gene: 12. CDR3 length: 15 residues. DNA of the CDR3: TGTGCCAGCAGACTTAACCGACAGGGGGTTGATGAAGCTTTCTTT. Encoded protein: CASRLNRQGVDEAFF.